Presented here are 2 T cell receptor beta chains from one specimen sequenced in a study of monozygotic twins with cystic fibrosis. Generated by immunoSEQ multiplex PCR, the TCRdb table keeps only in-frame clones and is missing some. The sample consists of 39,000 or so clones, under 95% of them appearing once. Sequenced input: blood. The receptor source for this set is a boy between 2 and 10 years old with cystic fibrosis.

The chain employs TRBV4-2 and TRBJ2-3; 9 bases are a match to TRBD2. CDR3 length equals 17 residues. Looked up from germline, CDR1 is LGHNA and CDR2 is YNFKEQ. The J segment lost 6 bases and the V segment lost 1 base, leaving 11 bases of the junction unmatched. CDR3 amino acids: CASSQGELAGRRDTQYF. Written as DNA, the CDR3 is TGTGCCAGCAGCCAAGGGGAACTAGCGGGTAGGAGGGATACGCAGTATTTT.

The CDR3 protein is CASSPLGTAYEQYF. The CDR3 nucleotides read TGCGCCAGCAGCCCCCTTGGGACAGCCTACGAGCAGTACTTC. This rearrangement joins TRBV5-1 to TRBJ2-7; TRBD1 matches at 7 bases. The germline CDR1 and CDR2 sequences are SGHRS and YFSETQ. The CDR3 has 14 amino acids. V lost 4 bases and J lost 2; bases outside the gene matches: 6.